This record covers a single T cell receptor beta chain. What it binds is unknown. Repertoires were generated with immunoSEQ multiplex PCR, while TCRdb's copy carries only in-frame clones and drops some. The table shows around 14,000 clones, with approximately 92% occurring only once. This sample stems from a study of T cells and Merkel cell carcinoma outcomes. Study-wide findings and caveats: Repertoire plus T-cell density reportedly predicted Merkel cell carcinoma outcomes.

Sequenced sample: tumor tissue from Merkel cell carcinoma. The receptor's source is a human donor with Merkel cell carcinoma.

The CDR3 DNA is TGTGCCAGCGAAGGGACAGGGGGCAACACCGGGGAGCTGTTTTTT. It specifies CASEGTGGNTGELFF. This chain links TRBV6-1 with TRBJ2-2; TRBD1 agrees at 12 bases. CDR1 MNHNS and CDR2 SASEGT come from the germline V gene. With V trimmed by 8 bases and J by 2 bases, 3 bases remained unmatched. This CDR3 spans 15 amino acids.